This T cell receptor beta chain originates from a study of CD8 T cells in ankylosing spondylitis. Germline V lookup: CDR1 MGHDK, CDR2 SYGVNS. The CDR3 is made up of 13 amino acids. The ends were cut back, 6 bases at V and 8 bases at J, with 14 bases in the middle. Each CDR3 protein is one row after TCRdb ran MiXCR on the 5' RACE reads. The sample gives 250,000 or so distinct CDR3 sequences, 20% to 30% of which show up once; 0.6% to 0.75% is in the top ten. This clonotype is a singleton in its sample. Material for sequencing was blood, either unsorted or a sorted T cell fraction (not recorded which). The sequence was obtained from a male donor with ankylosing spondylitis or in good health (not recorded which). J is TRBJ2-4 and V is TRBV25-1; D might be TRBD1 (6 bases). DNA of the CDR3: TGTGCCAGCAGCCCAGGACAGATGGACATTCAGTACTTC. As protein: CASSPGQMDIQYF.